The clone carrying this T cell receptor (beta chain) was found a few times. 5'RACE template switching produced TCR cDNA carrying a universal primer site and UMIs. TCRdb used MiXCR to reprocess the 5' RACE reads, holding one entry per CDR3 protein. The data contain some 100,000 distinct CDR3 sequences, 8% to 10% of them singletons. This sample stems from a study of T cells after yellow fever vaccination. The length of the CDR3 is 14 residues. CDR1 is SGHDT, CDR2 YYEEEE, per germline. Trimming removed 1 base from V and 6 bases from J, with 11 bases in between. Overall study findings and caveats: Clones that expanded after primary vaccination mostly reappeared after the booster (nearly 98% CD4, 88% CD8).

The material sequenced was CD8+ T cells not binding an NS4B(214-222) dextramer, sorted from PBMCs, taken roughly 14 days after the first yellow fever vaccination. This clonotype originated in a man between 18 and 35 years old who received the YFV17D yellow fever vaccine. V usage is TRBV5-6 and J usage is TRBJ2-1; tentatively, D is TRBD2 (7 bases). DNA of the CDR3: TGTGCCAGCAGCTTGTGGGGAGGGGGCAATGAGCAGTTCTTC. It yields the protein CASSLWGGGNEQFF.